Presented here are 18 T cell receptor beta chains from one specimen sequenced in a study. TCRdb fed the RT-PCR reads into MiXCR, producing one record per CDR3 protein. The sample carries more than 550,000 distinct CDR3 sequences, 14% recorded once. Sequenced: memory CD4+ T cells from blood. These receptors were collected from a female donor in good health, serving as a healthy control.

This clonotype was counted a few times. The rearrangement joins TRBV5-5 to TRBJ2-3; 9 nucleotides line up with TRBD2. CDR1 is SGHKS, CDR2 YYEKEE, per germline (reference sequence). V shed 4 bases and J 5 bases; nucleotides not matched to a gene: 5. The CDR3 is 14 residues long. CDR3 DNA: TGTGCCAGCAGCCAGGGTAGCGGGGGAGATACGCAGTATTTT. Protein: CASSQGSGGDTQYF.

Note on this clonotype: A read error may be the cause here, since a much bigger clone is one base away. The V gene is TRBV20-1, the J gene TRBJ2-7, with a possible D match to TRBD1 (6 bases). Between the trimmed V and J ends, which lost 6 bases and 0 bases, there was a span of 15 bases. This CDR3 comprises 14 residues. Looked up from germline, CDR1 is DFQATT and CDR2 is SNEGSKA (reference sequence). The CDR3 spells CSATRTEISYEQYF. The CDR3 bases are TGCAGTGCAACCCGGACAGAAATCTCCTACGAGCAGTACTTC.

This clonotype was found many times. The rearrangement uses TRBV6-1 and TRBJ2-1; 13 positions match TRBD2. The CDR3 sequence is 15 residues long. The germline gives CDR1 MNHNS, CDR2 SASEGT. With 4 bases clipped from V and 9 bases from J, the junction kept 6 bases outside the gene matches. As DNA, the CDR3 is TGTGCCAGCAGTGTCCAACTAGCGGGAGGGGCTGAGCAGTTCTTC. Protein product: CASSVQLAGGAEQFF.

The chain links TRBV20-1 to TRBJ2-7; a weak D match, TRBD2 (6 bases). The V and J ends lost 3 bases and 7 bases respectively, with 13 bases between them. CDR1 is DFQATT, CDR2 SNEGSKA, per germline (reference sequence). The CDR3 is 12 residues long. The CDR3 loop is CSASYTGREQYF. CDR3 DNA: TGCAGTGCTAGTTATACGGGGAGGGAGCAGTACTTC.

In its sample, this clonotype was seen a few times. The chain joins TRBV5-1 to TRBJ2-3; possible D gene TRBD1, 6 bases. From germline, CDR1 is SGHRS and CDR2 YFSETQ. There are 14 residues in the CDR3. V was pared by 0 bases and J by 7 bases, with 12 bases between. The CDR3 protein is CASSLGDGTHTQYF. The CDR3 bases are TGCGCCAGCAGCTTGGGGGACGGGACACATACGCAGTATTTT.

This rearrangement joins TRBV11-1 to TRBJ2-3, with D maybe TRBD1 (6 bases). The CDR3 is 15 amino acids. Deletions cut 5 bases from V and 1 base from J, with 13 bases between. Germline V lookup: CDR1 SGHAT, CDR2 FQDESV (reference sequence). The CDR3: CASSDRTEGTDTQYF. The CDR3 DNA is TGTGCCAGCAGCGACCGGACAGAGGGCACAGATACGCAGTATTTT.

This clonotype showed up many times. The chain carries TRBV20-1 and TRBJ2-1; 10 bases align to TRBD2. Germline V gives CDR1 DFQATT, CDR2 SNEGSKA (reference sequence). V shed 6 bases and J 8 bases; nucleotides not matched to a gene: 13. This CDR3 has 15 residues. The DNA of the CDR3 is TGCAGTGCCATACCCTACCGGGGACTAGCGCATGAGCAGTTCTTC. Its protein product is CSAIPYRGLAHEQFF.

The chain recombines TRBV27 with TRBJ2-1, with 9 bases identical to TRBD1. CDR1 MNHEY and CDR2 SMNVEV come from the germline V gene (reference sequence). This CDR3 comprises 17 residues. V shed 7 bases, J shed 3 bases, and the junction held 13 bases outside the gene matches. The chain's CDR3 is CASIGRTGTGLYNEQFF. For the CDR3, the DNA is TGTGCCAGCATTGGAAGAACCGGGACAGGGCTCTACAATGAGCAGTTCTTC.

The gene calls are TRBV3-1 and TRBJ1-2, with 7 bases that match TRBD1. The V gene's germline CDR1 is LGHDT and CDR2 YNNKEL (reference sequence). The CDR3 is 15 residues long. V shed 2 bases and J 2 bases; nucleotides not matched to a gene: 5. CDR3 in DNA: TGTGCCAGCAGCCAACCGACAGGGATGAACTATGGCTACACCTTC. It codes for CASSQPTGMNYGYTF.

This clonotype has more than one count but fewer than ten. The V and J genes are TRBV6-2 or TRBV6-3 and TRBJ2-5; TRBD1 agrees at 7 bases. Germline V gives CDR1 MNHEY, CDR2 SVGEGT. V was pared by 6 bases and J by 0 bases, with 4 bases of the junction left unmatched. This CDR3 is 14 amino acids long. Here the CDR3 reads CASSHGTDQETQYF. The CDR3 DNA follows: TGTGCCAGCAGCCATGGGACAGACCAAGAGACCCAGTACTTC.

This clonotype has only a few counts. J is TRBJ2-5 and V is TRBV7-3; D is perhaps TRBD1 or TRBD2 (5 bases each). The germline gives CDR1 SGHTA, CDR2 FQGTGA. V lost 6 bases to trimming and J lost 5 bases, with 13 bases between them. The CDR3 length is 13 residues. CDR3 nucleotide sequence: TGTGCCAGCAGGGCCGGGGCCGGGGAGACCCAGTACTTC. Translating gives CASRAGAGETQYF.

The sample holds a few counts of this clonotype. The chain carries TRBV27 and TRBJ2-7, with a weak D call TRBD1 (6 bases). V shed 7 bases and J shed 6 bases, with 16 bases lying between them. This CDR3 contains 13 residues. Germline values: CDR1 MNHEY, CDR2 SMNVEV (reference sequence). The CDR3 sequence: CASTPKWGREQYF. The DNA for the CDR3 is TGTGCCAGCACCCCTAAATGGGGGCGCGAGCAGTACTTC.

The V and J genes are TRBV28 and TRBJ2-7; a possible D gene is TRBD2 (5 bases). Per the germline V gene, CDR1 is MDHEN and CDR2 is SYDVKM. Trimming stripped 5 bases from V and 4 bases from J, with 12 bases between. There are 13 residues in the CDR3. For the CDR3, the DNA is TGTGCCAGCAGTCGGGGTGATGGTTACGAGCAGTACTTC. It yields the protein CASSRGDGYEQYF. Full variable domain (outside the CDR3, taken from reference TRBV28 and TRBJ2-7): DVKVTQSSRYLVKRTGEKVFLECVQDMDHENMFWYRQDPGLGLRLIYFSYDVKMKEKGDIPEGYSVSREKKERFSLILESASTNQTSMYLCASSRGDGYEQYFGPGTRLTVT.

The chain joins TRBV12-3 or TRBV12-4 to TRBJ2-1, with D possibly being TRBD2 (6 bases). The CDR3 contains 14 residues. Trimming removed 7 bases from V and 10 bases from J, with 20 bases in between. In nucleotides, the CDR3 is TGTGCCAGCATCCGACTAGGTGGGATCGGGGAGCAGTTCTTC. The encoded protein is CASIRLGGIGEQFF.

This clonotype was counted ten times or more. The V call is TRBV7-2, the J call TRBJ1-1; the D gene is possibly TRBD1 (5 bases). Per germline, CDR1 SGHTA and CDR2 FQGNSA. Between the trimmed V and J ends, which lost 3 bases and 3 bases, there was a span of 11 bases. This CDR3 has 14 residues. The CDR3 here is CASSFQGADTEAFF. The CDR3 DNA reads TGTGCCAGCAGCTTTCAAGGGGCGGACACTGAAGCTTTCTTT.

This clonotype was counted at least ten times. V is TRBV20-1 and J is TRBJ2-1; D perhaps matches TRBD1 (5 bases). Germline V CDR1 and CDR2: DFQATT, SNEGSKA (reference sequence). This CDR3 spans 15 amino acids. The V end was cut by 1 base, the J end by 4 bases, with 14 bases between. The CDR3 sequence is CSARGTQAGYNEQFF. CDR3 bases: TGCAGTGCTAGAGGGACCCAGGCAGGGTACAATGAGCAGTTCTTC.

This clonotype appeared a few times. The chain is built from TRBV27 and TRBJ2-3; 8 bases are a match to TRBD2. The length of the CDR3 is 17 residues. J gave up 0 bases and V 1 base, and 6 bases lay outside the gene matches. From germline, CDR1 is MNHEY and CDR2 SMNVEV (reference sequence). The CDR3 nucleotides are TGTGCCAGCAGTTTATTCGGGGGGGGTAGTAGCACAGATACGCAGTATTTT. This gives the protein CASSLFGGGSSTDTQYF.

The chain joins TRBV18 to TRBJ1-5; D is uncertain. V lost 6 bases and J lost 7, with 16 bases in between. CDR3 size: 14 residues. Germline V gene sequence: CDR1 KGHSH, CDR2 LQKENI. The CDR3 DNA reads as TGTGCCAGCTCTCCATACCAGGCCGACCAGCCCCAGCATTTT. It codes for CASSPYQADQPQHF.